This T cell receptor (beta chain) came from a study of blood T cell repertoires in COVID-19. Categorization into cohorts depended on clinical history that participants reported. The table came from immunoSEQ multiplex PCR; TCRdb's copy has only in-frame clones and leaves some out. The sample consists of a few hundred thousand clones, less than 90% of them appearing once. The CDR3 length is 15 residues. V was cut by 4 bases and J by 0 bases, with 12 bases left in between. CDR1 is MGHRA, CDR2 YSYEKL, per germline. This chain uses TRBV4-1 with TRBJ1-2; D is perhaps TRBD1 (6 bases). Material for sequencing was PBMCs or T cells enriched from blood (not recorded which). This TCR came from a woman aged 40 to 55 who had recovered from COVID-19. The CDR3 spells CASSPGGRANYGYTF. CDR3 sequence (DNA): TGCGCCAGCAGCCCGGGGGGCAGGGCTAACTATGGCTACACCTTC.